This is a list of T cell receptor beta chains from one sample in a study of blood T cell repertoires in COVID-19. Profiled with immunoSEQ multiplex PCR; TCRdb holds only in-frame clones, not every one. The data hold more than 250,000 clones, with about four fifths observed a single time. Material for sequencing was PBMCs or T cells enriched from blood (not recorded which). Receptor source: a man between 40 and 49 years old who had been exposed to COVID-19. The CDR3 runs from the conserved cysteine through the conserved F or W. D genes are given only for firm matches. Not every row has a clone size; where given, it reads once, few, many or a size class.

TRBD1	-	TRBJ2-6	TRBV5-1	CASSLARTGKSGANVLTF	TGCGCCAGCAGCTTGGCCCGGACAGGGAAATCTGGGGCCAACGTCCTGACTTTC
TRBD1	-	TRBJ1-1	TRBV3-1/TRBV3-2	CASSHRDRGMNTEAFF	TGTGCCAGCAGCCACCGCGACAGGGGGATGAACACTGAAGCTTTCTTT
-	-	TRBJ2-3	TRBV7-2	CASSLKVGTPNTQYF	TGTGCCAGCAGCTTAAAGGTGGGCACACCCAATACGCAGTATTTT
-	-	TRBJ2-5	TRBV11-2	CASSLETQYF	TGTGCCAGCAGCCTGGAGACCCAGTACTTC
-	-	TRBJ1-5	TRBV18	CASSPAPGGSNQPQHF	TGTGCCAGCTCACCGGCCCCGGGGGGAAGCAATCAGCCCCAGCATTTT
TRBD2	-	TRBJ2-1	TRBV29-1	CSVRGGLAGVDEQFF	TGCAGCGTCCGGGGGGGACTAGCGGGTGTCGATGAGCAGTTCTTC
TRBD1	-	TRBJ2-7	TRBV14	CASSHTTGQGFYEQYF	TGTGCCAGCAGCCATACGACGGGACAGGGGTTTTACGAGCAGTACTTC
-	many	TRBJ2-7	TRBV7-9	CASSWDTLHGEQYF	TGTGCCAGCAGCTGGGACACTCTACACGGCGAGCAGTACTTC
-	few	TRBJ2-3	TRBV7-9	CASSLRSLGTDTQYF	TGTGCCAGCAGCTTAAGGAGTTTGGGCACAGATACGCAGTATTTT
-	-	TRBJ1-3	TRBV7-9	CASSLDSSGNTIYF	TGTGCCAGCAGCTTAGACAGCTCTGGAAACACCATATATTTT
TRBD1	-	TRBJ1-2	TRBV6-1	CASSEDRNYGYTF	TGTGCCAGCAGTGAGGACAGGAACTATGGCTACACCTTC
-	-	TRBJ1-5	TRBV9	CASSRQAAANQPQHF	TGTGCCAGCAGTAGACAGGCCGCTGCCAATCAGCCCCAGCATTTT
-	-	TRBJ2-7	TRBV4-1	CASSQVGSGSYEQYF	TGCGCCAGCAGCCAAGTTGGTAGCGGTTCCTACGAGCAGTACTTC
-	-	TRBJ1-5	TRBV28	CASSISVPPQHF	TGTGCCAGCAGTATTTCGGTACCGCCCCAGCATTTT
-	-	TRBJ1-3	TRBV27	CASSLFRGGTPGNTIYF	TGTGCCAGCAGTTTATTTAGAGGGGGAACTCCTGGAAACACCATATATTTT
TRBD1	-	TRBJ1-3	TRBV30	CAWLTGPGNTIYF	TGTGCCTGGTTGACAGGGCCTGGAAACACCATATATTTT
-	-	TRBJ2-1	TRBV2	CASSEVLVSNEQFF	TGTGCCAGCAGTGAGGTGCTAGTAAGCAATGAGCAGTTCTTC
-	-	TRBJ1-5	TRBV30	CAWAGTPSNQPQHF	TGTGCCTGGGCCGGGACACCAAGCAATCAGCCCCAGCATTTT
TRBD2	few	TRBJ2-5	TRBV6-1	CASSEAAASGRETQYF	TGTGCCAGCAGTGAAGCGGCGGCTAGCGGGAGGGAGACCCAGTACTTC
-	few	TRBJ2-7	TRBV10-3	CAIAEGAYEQYF	TGTGCCATCGCCGAGGGGGCCTACGAGCAGTACTTC
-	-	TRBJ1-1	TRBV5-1	CASSLGLGGLWRNTEAFF	TGCGCCAGCAGCCTTGGGTTGGGGGGACTATGGAGGAACACTGAAGCTTTCTTT
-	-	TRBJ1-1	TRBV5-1	CASSGVTNTEAFF	TGCGCCAGTTCAGGGGTAACGAACACTGAAGCTTTCTTT
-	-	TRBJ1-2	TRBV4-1	CASSPLDSDLGYTF	TGCGCCAGCAGCCCACTCGACAGCGATCTTGGCTACACCTTC
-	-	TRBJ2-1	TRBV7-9	CASSLSRANEQFF	TGTGCCAGCAGCTTATCCAGGGCCAATGAGCAGTTCTTC
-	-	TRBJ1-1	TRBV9	CASSVGYYSRSTEAFF	TGTGCCAGCAGCGTAGGTTACTATAGCAGAAGCACTGAAGCTTTCTTT
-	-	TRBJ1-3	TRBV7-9	CASSPSLSPTRTIYF	TGTGCCAGCAGCCCTTCTCTGTCGCCCACTCGCACCATATATTTT
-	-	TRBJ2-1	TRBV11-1	CASSQWENPLDEQFF	TGTGCCAGCAGCCAGTGGGAGAATCCTCTCGATGAGCAGTTCTTC
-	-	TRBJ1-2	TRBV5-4	CASSSDRPWNYGYTF	TGTGCCAGCAGCTCTGACAGGCCATGGAACTATGGCTACACCTTC
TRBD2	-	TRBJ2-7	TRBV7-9	CASRQPGDYPYEQYF	TGTGCCAGCAGACAACCGGGGGACTACCCTTACGAGCAGTACTTC
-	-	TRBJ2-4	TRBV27	CASTNTKNIQYF	TGTGCCAGCACCAACACCAAAAACATTCAGTACTTC
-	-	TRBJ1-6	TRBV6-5	CASGTFQGSPLHF	TGTGCCAGCGGGACTTTCCAAGGATCACCCCTCCACTTT
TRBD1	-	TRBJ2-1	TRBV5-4	CASSFQGARNEQFF	TGTGCCAGCAGCTTTCAGGGGGCGCGCAATGAGCAGTTCTTC
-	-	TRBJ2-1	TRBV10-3	CAIGVSGYDNEQFF	TGTGCCATCGGTGTGAGCGGGTACGACAATGAGCAGTTCTTC